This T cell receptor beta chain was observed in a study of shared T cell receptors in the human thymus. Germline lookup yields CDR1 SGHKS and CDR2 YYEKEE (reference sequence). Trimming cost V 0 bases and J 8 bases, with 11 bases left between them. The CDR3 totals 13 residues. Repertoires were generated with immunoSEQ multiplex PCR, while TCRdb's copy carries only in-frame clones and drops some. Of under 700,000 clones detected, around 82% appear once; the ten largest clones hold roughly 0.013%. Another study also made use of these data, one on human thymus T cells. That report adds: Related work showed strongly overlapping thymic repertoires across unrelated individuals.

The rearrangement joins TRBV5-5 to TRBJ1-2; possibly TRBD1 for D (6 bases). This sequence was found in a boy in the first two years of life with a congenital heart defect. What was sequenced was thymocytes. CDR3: CASSLAGTNGYTF. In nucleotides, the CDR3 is TGTGCCAGCAGCTTGGCCGGGACAAACGGCTACACCTTC. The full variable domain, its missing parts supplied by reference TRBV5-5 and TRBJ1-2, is DAGVTQSPTHLIKTRGQQVTLRCSPISGHKSVSWYQQVLGQGPQFIFQYYEKEERGRGNFPDRFSARQFPNYSSELNVNALLLGDSALYLCASSLAGTNGYTFGSGTRLTVV.